This T cell receptor beta chain was identified during a study of T cell clonotyping in hematopoietic cell transplantation. Study-wide findings and caveats: Cells were unsorted, so CD4 and CD8 contributions were not separated.

Sequencing was performed with immunoSEQ multiplex PCR; in TCRdb, only in-frame clones are kept and a portion is missing. There are 12,000 to 15,000 clones in the sample; 94% occur only once, and roughly 4.5% lies in the top ten. The CDR3 sequence is 17 residues long. Germline lookup yields CDR1 KGHSH and CDR2 LQKENI. With V trimmed by 2 bases and J by 5 bases, 12 bases remained unmatched. Regarding this clone: What it recognizes is unknown.

This receptor was taken from a male patient aged 55-69 years who had an allogeneic stem cell transplant from an unrelated donor, so the T cells may come from the graft donor. Some clones in this sample may be carry-over from other donors' samples. The chain has TRBV18 and TRBJ2-3; TRBD1 agrees at 8 bases. Source: PBMCs, taken 30 days after allogeneic stem cell transplant. CDR3 amino acids: CASSPYRGQGVGDTQYF. The DNA for the CDR3 is TGTGCCAGCTCACCATATAGAGGACAGGGAGTCGGAGATACGCAGTATTTT.